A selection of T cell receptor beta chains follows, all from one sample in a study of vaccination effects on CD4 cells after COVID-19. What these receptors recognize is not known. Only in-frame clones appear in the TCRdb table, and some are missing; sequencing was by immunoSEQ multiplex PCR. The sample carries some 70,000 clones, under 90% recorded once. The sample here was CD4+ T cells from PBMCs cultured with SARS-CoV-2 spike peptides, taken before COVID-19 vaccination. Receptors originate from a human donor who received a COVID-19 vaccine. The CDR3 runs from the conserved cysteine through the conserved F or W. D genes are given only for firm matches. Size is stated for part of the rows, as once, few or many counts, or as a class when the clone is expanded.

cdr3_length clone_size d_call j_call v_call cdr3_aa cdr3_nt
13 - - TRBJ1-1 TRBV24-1 CATSGPMNTEAFF TGTGCCACCAGTGGACCCATGAACACTGAAGCTTTCTTT
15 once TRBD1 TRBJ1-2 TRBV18 CASSVGTGANYGYTF TGTGCCAGCTCAGTGGGGACAGGCGCTAACTATGGCTACACCTTC
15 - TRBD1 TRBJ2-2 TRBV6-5 CASSPRQGASGELFF TGTGCCAGCAGTCCGAGACAGGGGGCTAGCGGGGAGCTGTTTTTT
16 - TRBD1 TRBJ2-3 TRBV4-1 CASSHPQGGPTDTQYF TGCGCCAGCAGCCATCCCCAAGGGGGCCCCACAGATACGCAGTATTTT
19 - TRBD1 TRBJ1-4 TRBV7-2 CASSLRPPGGFGIDEKLFF TGTGCCAGCAGCTTAAGGCCCCCAGGGGGCTTTGGTATCGATGAAAAACTGTTTTTT
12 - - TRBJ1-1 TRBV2 CASRRGDTEAFF TGTGCCAGCAGGAGGGGGGACACTGAAGCTTTCTTT
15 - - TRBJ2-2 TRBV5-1 CASSTGLTNTGELFF TGCGCCAGCAGCACCGGACTAACGAACACCGGGGAGCTGTTTTTT
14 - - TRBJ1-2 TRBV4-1 CASSYLTENYGYTF TGCGCCAGCAGCTACTTGACAGAGAACTATGGCTACACCTTC
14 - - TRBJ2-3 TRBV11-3 CASSFGGPEDTQYF TGTGCCAGCAGCTTCGGGGGGCCGGAGGATACGCAGTATTTT
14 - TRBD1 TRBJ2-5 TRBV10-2 CASSEDRGERTQYF TGCGCCAGCAGTGAGGACAGGGGAGAAAGGACCCAGTACTTC
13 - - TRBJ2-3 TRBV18 CASSPSNGDTQYF TGTGCCAGCTCACCCTCCAATGGAGACACGCAGTATTTT
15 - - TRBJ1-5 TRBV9 CASSVLGDSNQPQHF TGTGCCAGCAGCGTTTTGGGGGATAGCAATCAGCCCCAGCATTTT
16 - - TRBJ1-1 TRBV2 CASSETTLIKNTEAFF TGTGCCAGCAGTGAAACCACATTGATTAAGAACACTGAAGCTTTCTTT
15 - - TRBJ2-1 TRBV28 CASRVTGYSYNEQFF TGTGCCAGCAGAGTCACAGGGTACTCCTACAATGAGCAGTTCTTC
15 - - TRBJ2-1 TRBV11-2 CASSPGGGQYNEQFF TGTGCCAGCAGCCCTGGGGGTGGACAGTACAATGAGCAGTTCTTC
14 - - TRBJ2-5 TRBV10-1 CASSAGIGEETQYF TGCGCCAGCAGTGCGGGTATCGGGGAAGAGACCCAGTACTTC
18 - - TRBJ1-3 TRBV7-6 CASTPWRRQTNSGNTIYF TGTGCCAGCACCCCTTGGAGGAGACAAACGAACTCTGGAAACACCATATATTTT
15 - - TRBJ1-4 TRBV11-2 CASSSAQGTNEKLFF TGTGCCAGCAGCTCGGCACAGGGAACTAATGAAAAACTGTTTTTT
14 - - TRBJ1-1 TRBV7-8 CASSLTDKNTEAFF TGTGCCAGCAGCTTGACAGACAAGAACACTGAAGCTTTCTTT
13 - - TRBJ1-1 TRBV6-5 CASIRTQNTEAFF TGTGCCAGCATACGGACACAGAACACTGAAGCTTTCTTT
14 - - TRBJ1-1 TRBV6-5 CASRQMNQNTEAFF TGTGCCAGCAGGCAGATGAACCAGAACACTGAAGCTTTCTTT
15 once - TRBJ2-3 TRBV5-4 CASSLGRTGTDTQYF TGTGCCAGCAGCTTGGGGCGGACCGGCACAGATACGCAGTATTTT